This entry describes one T cell receptor (beta chain). Only in-frame clones appear in the TCRdb table, and some are missing; sequencing was by immunoSEQ multiplex PCR. The sample has approximately 140,000 clones, roughly 90% seen once. Time point in this sample: baseline pretreatment blood. The treatment is: 15 Gy SBRT to primary tumor, nephrectomy 4 weeks later. This CDR3 has 19 residues. Trimming cost V 0 bases and J 2 bases, with 21 bases left between them. The germline gives CDR1 LGHNA, CDR2 YSLEER. These data come from a study of radiation and T cells in renal cell carcinoma. The sequence was collected from a woman aged 70-85 years with renal cell carcinoma. The genes are TRBV4-3 and TRBJ2-3; tentative D call: TRBD2 (7 bases). This sample comprised blood, obtained from a patient whose treatment included radiotherapy and nephrectomy. Written as DNA, the CDR3 is TGCGCCAGCAGCCAAGAGTCCCTTAGGGGGGGGTTGATCACAGATACGCAGTATTTT. Residues: CASSQESLRGGLITDTQYF.